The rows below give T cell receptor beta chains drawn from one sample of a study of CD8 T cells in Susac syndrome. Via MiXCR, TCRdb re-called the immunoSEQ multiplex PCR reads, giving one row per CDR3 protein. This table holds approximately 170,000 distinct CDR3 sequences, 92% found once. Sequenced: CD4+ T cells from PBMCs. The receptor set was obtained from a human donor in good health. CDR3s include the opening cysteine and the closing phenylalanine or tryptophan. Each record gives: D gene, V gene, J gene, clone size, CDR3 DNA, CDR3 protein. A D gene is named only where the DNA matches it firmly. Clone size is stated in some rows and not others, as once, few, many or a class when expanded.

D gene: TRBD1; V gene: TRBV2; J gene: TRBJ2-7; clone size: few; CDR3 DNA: TGTGCCAGCAGTGAAGGGGGACAGGAGTACTTC; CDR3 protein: CASSEGGQEYF
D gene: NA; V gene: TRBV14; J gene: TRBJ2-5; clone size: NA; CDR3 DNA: TGTGCCAGCAGCCAAGTCATCAGGGGAGGTTGGGAGACCCAGTACTTC; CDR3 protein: CASSQVIRGGWETQYF
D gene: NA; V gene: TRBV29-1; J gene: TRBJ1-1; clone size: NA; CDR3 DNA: TGCAGCGCCTCGGAGGGGACGAACACTGAAGCTTTCTTT; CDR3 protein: CSASEGTNTEAFF
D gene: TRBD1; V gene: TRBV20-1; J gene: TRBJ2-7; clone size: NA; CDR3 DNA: TGCAGTGCTAGTGTACGGACAGGCTACGAGCAGTACTTC; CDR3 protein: CSASVRTGYEQYF
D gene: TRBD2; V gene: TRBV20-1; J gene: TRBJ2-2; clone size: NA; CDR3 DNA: TGCAGTGCCCGAAAACTAGCGGGACTGAACACCGGGGAGCTGTTTTTT; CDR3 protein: CSARKLAGLNTGELFF
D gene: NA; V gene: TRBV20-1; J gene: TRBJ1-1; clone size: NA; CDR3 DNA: TGCAGTGCTAGAGCTGGCAGGGGATCCCCCACTGAAGCTTTCTTT; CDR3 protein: CSARAGRGSPTEAFF
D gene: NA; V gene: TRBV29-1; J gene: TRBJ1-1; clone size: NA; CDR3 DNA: TGCAGCGTTGCAGGCAGGGTCCAGACTGAAGCTTTCTTT; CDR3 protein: CSVAGRVQTEAFF
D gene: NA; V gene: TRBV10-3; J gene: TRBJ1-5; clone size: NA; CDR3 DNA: TGTGCCATCAGTGAGTCAAAGCAGGGTCTCAATCAGCCCCAGCATTTT; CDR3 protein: CAISESKQGLNQPQHF
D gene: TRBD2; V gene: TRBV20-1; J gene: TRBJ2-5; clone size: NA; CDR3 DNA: TGCAGTGCTATACTAGCGGGGGGAGAGACCCAGTACTTC; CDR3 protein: CSAILAGGETQYF
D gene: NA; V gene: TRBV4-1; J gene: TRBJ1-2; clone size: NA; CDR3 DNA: TGCGCCAGCAGCCAAGATGGGGACGGCCCCTATGGCTACACCTTC; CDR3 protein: CASSQDGDGPYGYTF
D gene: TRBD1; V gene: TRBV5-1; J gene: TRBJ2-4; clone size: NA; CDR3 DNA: TGCGCCAGCAGAAGGACAGGCGCCAAAAACATTCAGTACTTC; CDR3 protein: CASRRTGAKNIQYF
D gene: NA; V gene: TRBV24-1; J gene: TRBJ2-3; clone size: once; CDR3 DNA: TGTGCCACCAGTGATTTGGCAGGGAGGGATACGCAGTATTTT; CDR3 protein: CATSDLAGRDTQYF
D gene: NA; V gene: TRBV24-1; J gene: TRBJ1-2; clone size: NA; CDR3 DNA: TGTGCCACCAGTGACCCACAGGACCTCTCCTTCTATGGCTACACCTTC; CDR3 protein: CATSDPQDLSFYGYTF
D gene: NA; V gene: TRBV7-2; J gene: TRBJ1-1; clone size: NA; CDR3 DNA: TGTGCCAGCAGCTTAGCTGTGACGAACACTGAAGCTTTCTTT; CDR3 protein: CASSLAVTNTEAFF
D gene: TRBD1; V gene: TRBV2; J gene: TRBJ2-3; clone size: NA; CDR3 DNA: TGTGCCGTCCTCCGGGACAGATTCACAGATACGCAGTATTTT; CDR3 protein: CAVLRDRFTDTQYF
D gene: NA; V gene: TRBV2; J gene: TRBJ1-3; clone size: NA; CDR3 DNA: TGTGCCAGCAGTGCGTTGCTCTCTGGAAACACCATATATTTT; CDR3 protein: CASSALLSGNTIYF
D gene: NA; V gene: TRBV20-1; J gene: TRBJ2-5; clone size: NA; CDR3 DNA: TGCAGTGCCCACCGCGGGGTCCGGGAGACCCAGTACTTC; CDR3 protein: CSAHRGVRETQYF
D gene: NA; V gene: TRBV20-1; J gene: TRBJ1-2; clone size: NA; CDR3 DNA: TGCAGTGCTAGAGATCGAGCGGAGGTGGGCTACACCTTC; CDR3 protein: CSARDRAEVGYTF
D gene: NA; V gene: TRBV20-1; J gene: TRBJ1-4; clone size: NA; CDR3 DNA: TGCAGTGCTAGAGATGCCAGGGTAGGCGAAAAACTGTTTTTT; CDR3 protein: CSARDARVGEKLFF
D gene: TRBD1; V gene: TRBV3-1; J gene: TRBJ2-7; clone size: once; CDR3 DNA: TGTGCCAGCAGCTTCCAGGGGGTACCCTACGAGCAGTACTTC; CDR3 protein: CASSFQGVPYEQYF